This T cell receptor beta chain derives from a study of tumor-infiltrating lymphocytes in primary liver carcinoma. Study at large: Patients of both sexes were 30 to 69 years old. Whole-study results and caveats: Tumor-adjacent and tumor-blood pairs overlapped less than tumor region pairs did. Blood fell significantly below tumors in its top-250-clone fraction (p = 0.039).

The CDR3 is made up of 14 amino acids. Germline V gene data show CDR1 as MNHEY and CDR2 as SVGEGT. V shed 7 bases and J 4 bases; nucleotides not matched to a gene: 8. Researchers generated TCR beta cDNA from about 0.5 ug of total RNA, relying on a constant-region primer. The TCR beta library was amplified through three nested multiplex PCR rounds in a modified ARM-PCR procedure. Forward primers for TRBV1-TRBV30 and a C-beta reverse primer served the first two PCR rounds, at about 10 cycles each. Via MiXCR, TCRdb re-called the multiplex PCR reads, giving one row per CDR3 protein. This repertoire shows some 46,000 distinct CDR3 sequences, around 80% found once; its top ten account for about 37%. Unsorted bulk tissue, roughly 20-34 mg of it, served as the source for co-extraction of RNA and DNA. This clonotype was found many times. Its antigen is unidentified.

The TCR sequence derives from a woman aged 25 to 39 with primary liver carcinoma and hepatitis B virus infection. The chain uses TRBV6-2 or TRBV6-3 and TRBJ2-3; 7 nucleotides line up with TRBD1. Material: tumor-adjacent normal liver tissue. The CDR3 bases are TGTGCCAGCAAGGGGGCCGGGGACGCAGATACGCAGTATTTT. It specifies CASKGAGDADTQYF.